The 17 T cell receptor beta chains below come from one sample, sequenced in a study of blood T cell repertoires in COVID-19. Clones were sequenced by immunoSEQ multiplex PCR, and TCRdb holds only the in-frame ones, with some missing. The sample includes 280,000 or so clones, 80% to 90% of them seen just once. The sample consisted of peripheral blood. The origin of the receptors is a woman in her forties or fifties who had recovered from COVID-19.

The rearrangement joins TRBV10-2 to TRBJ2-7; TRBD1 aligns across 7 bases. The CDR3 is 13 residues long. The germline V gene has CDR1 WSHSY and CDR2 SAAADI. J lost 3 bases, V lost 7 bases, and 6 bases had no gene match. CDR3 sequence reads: CASKDRTNYEQYF. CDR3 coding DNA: TGCGCCAGCAAGGACAGGACCAACTACGAGCAGTACTTC.

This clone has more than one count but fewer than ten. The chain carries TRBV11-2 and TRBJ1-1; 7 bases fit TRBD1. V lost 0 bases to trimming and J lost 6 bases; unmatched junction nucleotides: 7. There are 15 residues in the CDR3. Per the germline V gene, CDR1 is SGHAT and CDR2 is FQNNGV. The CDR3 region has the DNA TGTGCCAGCAGCTTAGAGACAGGGCGAGTCTCTGAAGCTTTCTTT. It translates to CASSLETGRVSEAFF.

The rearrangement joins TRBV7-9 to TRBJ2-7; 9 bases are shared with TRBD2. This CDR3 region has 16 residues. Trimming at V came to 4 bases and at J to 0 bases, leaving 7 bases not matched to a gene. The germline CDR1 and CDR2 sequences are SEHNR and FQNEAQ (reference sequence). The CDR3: CASSSPTSGSSYEQYF. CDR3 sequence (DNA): TGTGCCAGCAGCTCCCCGACTAGCGGTAGCTCCTACGAGCAGTACTTC.

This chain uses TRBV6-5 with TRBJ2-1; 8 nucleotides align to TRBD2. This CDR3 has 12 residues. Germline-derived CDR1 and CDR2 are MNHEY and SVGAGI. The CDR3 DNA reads TGTGCAAGACGGCGGGAGGAACAAGAACAGTTCTTC. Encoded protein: CARRREEQEQFF.

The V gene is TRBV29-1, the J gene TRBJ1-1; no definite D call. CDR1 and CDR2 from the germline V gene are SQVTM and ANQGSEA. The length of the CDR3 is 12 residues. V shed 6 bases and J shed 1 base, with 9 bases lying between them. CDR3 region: CSVSRENTEAFF. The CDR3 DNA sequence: TGCAGCGTGTCGAGAGAGAACACTGAAGCTTTCTTT.

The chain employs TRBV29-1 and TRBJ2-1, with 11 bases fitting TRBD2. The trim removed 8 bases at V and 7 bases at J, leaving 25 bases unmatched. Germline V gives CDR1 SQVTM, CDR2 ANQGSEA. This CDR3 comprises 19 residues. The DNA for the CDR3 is TGCAGCACCCTCCCCGCCCAGGCTAGCGGGAGGAGGTCACGAAATGAGCAGTTCTTC. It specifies CSTLPAQASGRRSRNEQFF.

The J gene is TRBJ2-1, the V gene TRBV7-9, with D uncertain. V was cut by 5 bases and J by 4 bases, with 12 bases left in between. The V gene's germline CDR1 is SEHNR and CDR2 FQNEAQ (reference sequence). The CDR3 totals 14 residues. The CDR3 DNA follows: TGTGCCAGCAGCCAGAACAGTTTTTACAATGAGCAGTTCTTC. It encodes CASSQNSFYNEQFF. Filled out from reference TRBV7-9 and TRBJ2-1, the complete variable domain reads DTGVSQNPRHKITKRGQNVTFRCDPISEHNRLYWYRQTLGQGPEFLTYFQNEAQLEKSRLLSDRFSAERPKGSFSTLEIQRTEQGDSAMYLCASSQNSFYNEQFFGPGTRLTVL.

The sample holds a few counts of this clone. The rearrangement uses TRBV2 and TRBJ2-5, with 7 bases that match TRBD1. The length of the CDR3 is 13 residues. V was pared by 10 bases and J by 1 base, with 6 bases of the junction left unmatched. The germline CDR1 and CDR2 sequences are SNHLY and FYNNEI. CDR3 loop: CATRRDSQETQYF. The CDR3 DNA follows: TGTGCCACGCGCCGGGACAGCCAAGAGACCCAGTACTTC.

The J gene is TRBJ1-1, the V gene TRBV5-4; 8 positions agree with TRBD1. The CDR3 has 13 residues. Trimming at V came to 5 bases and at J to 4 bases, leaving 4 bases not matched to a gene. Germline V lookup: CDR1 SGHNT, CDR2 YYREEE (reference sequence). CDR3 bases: TGTGCCAGCAGTATGGACAGGGTCACTGAAGCTTTCTTT. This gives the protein CASSMDRVTEAFF. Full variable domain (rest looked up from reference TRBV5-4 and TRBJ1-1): ETGVTQSPTHLIKTRGQQVTLRCSSQSGHNTVSWYQQALGQGPQFIFQYYREEENGRGNFPPRFSGLQFPNYSSELNVNALELDDSALYLCASSMDRVTEAFFGQGTRLTVV.

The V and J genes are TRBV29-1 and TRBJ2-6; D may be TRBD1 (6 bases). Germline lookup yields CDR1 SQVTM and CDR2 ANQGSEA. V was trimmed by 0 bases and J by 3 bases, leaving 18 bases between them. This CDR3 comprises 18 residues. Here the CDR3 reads CSVEDKNRVLGGANVLTF. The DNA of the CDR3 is TGCAGCGTTGAAGATAAGAACAGGGTGTTAGGTGGGGCCAACGTCCTGACTTTC.

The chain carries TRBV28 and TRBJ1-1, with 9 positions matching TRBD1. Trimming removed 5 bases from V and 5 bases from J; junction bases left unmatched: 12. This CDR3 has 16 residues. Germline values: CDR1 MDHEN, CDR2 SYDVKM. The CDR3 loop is CASSEKYRGRWTEAFF. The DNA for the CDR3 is TGTGCCAGCAGTGAAAAATACAGGGGGCGGTGGACTGAAGCTTTCTTT.

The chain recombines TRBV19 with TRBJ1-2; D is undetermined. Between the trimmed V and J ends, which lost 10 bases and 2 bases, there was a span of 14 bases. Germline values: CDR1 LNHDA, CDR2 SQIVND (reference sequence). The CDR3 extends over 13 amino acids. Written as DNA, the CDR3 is TGTGCCACCAGGAGGGAAAGGAACTATGGCTACACCTTC. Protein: CATRRERNYGYTF.

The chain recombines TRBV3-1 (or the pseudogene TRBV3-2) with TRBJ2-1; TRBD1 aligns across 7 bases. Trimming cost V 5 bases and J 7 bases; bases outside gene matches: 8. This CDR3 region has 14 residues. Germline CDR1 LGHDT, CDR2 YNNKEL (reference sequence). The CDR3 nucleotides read TGTGCCAGCAGCGGAAGGGGCAGGGGGAATGAGCAGTTCTTC. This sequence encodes CASSGRGRGNEQFF.

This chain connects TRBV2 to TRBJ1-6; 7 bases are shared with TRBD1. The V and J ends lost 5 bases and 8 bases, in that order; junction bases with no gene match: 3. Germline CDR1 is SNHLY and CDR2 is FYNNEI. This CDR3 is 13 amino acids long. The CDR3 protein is CASSYRGHSPLHF. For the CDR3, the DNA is TGTGCCAGCAGTTACAGGGGACATTCACCCCTCCACTTT.

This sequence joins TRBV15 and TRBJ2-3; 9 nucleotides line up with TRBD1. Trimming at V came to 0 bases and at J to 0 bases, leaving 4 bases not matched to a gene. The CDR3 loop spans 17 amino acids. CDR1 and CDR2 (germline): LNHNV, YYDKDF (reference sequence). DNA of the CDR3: TGTGCCACCAGCAGAGATGTGGGGACAGGGAGCACAGATACGCAGTATTTT. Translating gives CATSRDVGTGSTDTQYF. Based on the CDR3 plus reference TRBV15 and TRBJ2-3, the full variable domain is DAMVIQNPRYQVTQFGKPVTLSCSQTLNHNVMYWYQQKSSQAPKLLFHYYDKDFNNEADTPDNFQSRRPNTSFCFLDIRSPGLGDTAMYLCATSRDVGTGSTDTQYFGPGTRLTVL.

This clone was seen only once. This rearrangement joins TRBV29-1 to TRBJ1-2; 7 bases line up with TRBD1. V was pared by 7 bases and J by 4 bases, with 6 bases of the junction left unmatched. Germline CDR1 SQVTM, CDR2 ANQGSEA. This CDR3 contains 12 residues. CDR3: CSAGQGVYGYTF. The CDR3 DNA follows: TGCAGCGCCGGGCAGGGGGTCTATGGCTACACCTTC.

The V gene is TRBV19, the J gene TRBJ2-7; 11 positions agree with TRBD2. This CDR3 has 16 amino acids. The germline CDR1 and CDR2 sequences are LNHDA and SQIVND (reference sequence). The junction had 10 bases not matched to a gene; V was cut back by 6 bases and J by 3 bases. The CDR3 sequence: CASRGTGTSGYYEQYF. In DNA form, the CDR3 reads TGTGCCAGTAGGGGAACCGGGACTAGCGGTTACTACGAGCAGTACTTC.